The TCR beta chain under discussion was sequenced for a study of prognosis after radiotherapy for stage I lung cancer (dated by TCRdb to about 2021). Regarding the research as a whole: About 20 stage I NSCLC patients were enrolled in Nanjing, China, between 2018 and early 2019. In every patient, SBRT was given without any concurrent therapy. The study took one blood sample before SBRT and one after SBRT from each of 20 or so patients and sequenced all 38 samples. Peripheral blood TCR beta repertoires were profiled in stage I NSCLC patients before and after stereotactic body radiotherapy, and the study then linked these repertoires to distant failure. Using image-guided IMRT or VMAT, SBRT was delivered in 3 to 5 fractions at a biologically effective dose of at least 100 Gy. Roughly 12 patients had adenocarcinoma and about seven had squamous cell carcinoma as the tumor histology. All patients were regarded as medically inoperable, because of comorbidities in over 10 patients and refusal of surgery in about seven patients. Distant metastases were developed by four of the 19 patients after SBRT, at a median of around seven months, whereas no significant progression was observed in the other 15 patients. Ages in the cohort of more than 10 men and about six women ranged from roughly 50 to 85 years, with a median of 74. Patients with newly diagnosed primary stage I lung tumors numbered over 13, with about 5 others having oligometastatic NSCLC after surgical resection of the primary tumor. Study-wide conclusions, independent of this receptor: None of the reported P values were adjusted for multiple comparisons. The study was limited by the small cohort and short follow-up, and independent validation of the study findings is required. TRBV and TRBJ usage frequencies reportedly differed by metastasis status, in two V genes at baseline and in about 10 V and two J genes after SBRT. No determination of tumor specificity was made for expanded TCR clones. Post-SBRT Shannon entropy and its change from baseline were lower in patients who developed distant metastases; baseline Shannon entropy was not associated with metastases. After SBRT, the count of unique TCR clones dropped from a median of roughly 10,000 beforehand to approximately 7,100 afterward (Wilcoxon paired P=0.011).

The junction shows trimming of 8 bases on V and 4 bases on J, and the gene matches do not reach 15 bases of it. Spanning cysteine to phenylalanine, the CDR3 consists of 16 amino acids. Of all the DNA, just the CDR3 is kept, 48 bases in frame from base 1. Via the germline V gene, CDR1 is SNHLY and CDR2 FYNNEI. Two rounds of multiplex PCR on genomic DNA were used to amplify the TCR beta CDR3 region. The first PCR round used primers specific to each TRBV and TRBJ gene, with sequences filed in Chinese patent CN105087789A. Universal primers were used in the second PCR round. The Roche High Pure PCR Template Preparation Kit was used to extract genomic DNA from frozen PBMCs. The libraries underwent paired-end sequencing with 151 bp reads on an Illumina HiSeq 3000. The authors processed their data as follows. CutAdapt was used to remove raw reads lacking the multiplex PCR primer sequences. Using PEAR, the high-quality paired reads were merged into contigs. MiXCR assigned TRB V, D and J gene segments to each contig by aligning to reference sequences. CDR3 sequences were clustered by base quality and sequence similarity to remove sequencing errors. Shannon entropy, normalized by the natural log of the productive TCR sequence number, served as the measure of diversity. To get clonality, Shannon entropy was divided by the natural log of the number of unique clonotypes, and that result was subtracted from one. Progression-free survival cut-offs for repertoire metrics were chosen using the Youden index of ROC curves, with analyses run in R 3.5.3. TCRdb reprocessed the public reads (quality trimming at Q25 with fastp, clone calling with MiXCR) and kept in-frame beta chains. One record per CDR3 amino acid sequence lists the most common genes and DNA. These V and J calls rely on TCRdb rather than the paper's analysis. This sample gives fewer than 20,000 distinct CDR3 sequences in total; approximately 44% of them show up just once. The ten largest clones represent 35% to 50% of the sample.

Worth noting for this clonotype: Its antigen is unknown. Base qualities are not at hand, and no much larger clone is one base apart.

No patient had a history of other malignancies or prior chemotherapy or radiotherapy, and all had node-negative disease on CT and PET/CT. At each of the two time points, 5 to 6 milliliters of peripheral venous blood were collected into EDTA tubes. PBMCs were isolated by Ficoll-Paque Plus density-gradient centrifugation. Right after collection, samples were placed at -80 degrees C and kept there until analysis. The sequencing here drew on PBMCs, taken before or after stereotactic body radiation therapy (not recorded which). The receptor's source is a donor of 50 years or more with non-small cell lung cancer. The rearranged chain carries TRBV2 and TRBJ2-7; the junction holds 9 bases that match TRBD1. The CDR3 loop reads CASCTGGGSGWYEQYF. At the DNA level, the sequence is TGTGCCAGCTGTACAGGGGGCGGTTCTGGGTGGTACGAGCAGTACTTC.